Below, 5 T cell receptor beta chains from the same sample are listed, as sequenced in a study of cytomegalovirus exposure and HLA in healthy donors. The PCR ran on 60 Vbeta and 13 Jbeta primers. Libraries were prepared by immunoSEQ multiplex PCR; TCRdb keeps only in-frame clonotypes and omits some of them. The data contain about 100,000 clones, around 78% of them singletons. Sequences were obtained from PBMCs. Receptors were obtained from a man in his forties in good health and CMV-seronegative.

The rearrangement joins TRBV10-2 to TRBJ1-5, with D tentatively TRBD1 (6 bases). The CDR3 length is 16 residues. V lost 2 bases and J 4 bases, leaving 15 bases between the germline ends. Germline assignment: CDR1 WSHSY and CDR2 SAAADI. This chain's CDR3 is CASSEGIQGRNQPQHF. The CDR3 nucleotides are TGCGCCAGCAGTGAGGGAATACAGGGAAGGAATCAGCCCCAGCATTTT.

The V and J genes are TRBV4-1 and TRBJ2-2; maybe TRBD1 (6 bases). CDR1 is MGHRA and CDR2 is YSYEKL in the germline V gene. This CDR3 is 18 amino acids long. Trimming cost V 0 bases and J 7 bases, with 21 bases left between them. CDR3 loop: CASSQDRRGPPVGGELFF. CDR3 in DNA: TGCGCCAGCAGCCAAGATCGCAGGGGACCCCCAGTCGGCGGGGAGCTGTTTTTT.

This chain links TRBV5-1 with TRBJ2-2; tentative D call: TRBD1 (5 bases). This CDR3 has 16 amino acids. Trimming shortened V by 0 bases and J by 0 bases, and 9 bases separated the two germline ends. Germline V gene data show CDR1 as SGHRS and CDR2 as YFSETQ. CDR3 bases: TGCGCCAGCAGCTTGGATGTGACAGCGAACACCGGGGAGCTGTTTTTT. It yields the protein CASSLDVTANTGELFF.

This chain connects TRBV27 to TRBJ1-4; TRBD1 matches at 8 bases. The germline gives CDR1 MNHEY, CDR2 SMNVEV (reference sequence). The V segment lost 6 bases and the J segment 0 bases; nucleotides outside the gene matches: 15. This CDR3 is 19 amino acids long. The CDR3 spells CASRLDDSGGNATNEKLFF. In DNA form, the CDR3 reads TGTGCCAGCAGGTTGGACGACTCAGGGGGCAATGCAACTAATGAAAAACTGTTTTTT.

The chain employs TRBV5-1 and TRBJ2-3, with 8 bases identical to TRBD2. The ends lost 2 bases at V and 2 bases at J; junction bases unmatched: 4. Germline CDR1 and CDR2: SGHRS and YFSETQ. The CDR3 sequence is 15 residues long. This chain's CDR3 is CASSLTSGNTDTQYF. As DNA, the CDR3 is TGCGCCAGCAGCTTAACTAGCGGAAACACAGATACGCAGTATTTT.